These 16 T cell receptor beta chains share one sample of origin, sequenced in a study of shared clonotypes between healthy human individuals. The naive CD8 population came from CD45RO-negative cells selected for CCR7, without terminally differentiated effector memory CD45RA+ cells. Some clones are missing from TCRdb's copy, which holds only in-frame ones; the method was immunoSEQ multiplex PCR. The sample records about 600,000 clones, roughly 95% being singletons. The sample taken for sequencing was naive CD8+ T cells sorted from blood. These TCRs come from a woman under 40 in good health.

The CDR3 coding sequence is TGTGCCAGCAGCTTTGGGACCGGGGCTTCTTTCGCTGGAAACACCATATATTTT. This codes for CASSFGTGASFAGNTIYF. The rearrangement uses TRBV13 and TRBJ1-3; a weak D match, TRBD1 (5 bases). Trimming took 3 bases from V and 2 from J, leaving 20 bases between them. Germline CDR1 reads PRHDT; CDR2 reads FYEKMQ (reference sequence). This CDR3 has 18 residues.

This clone has just one count. Other DNA sequences in this sample translate to the same CDR3. This CDR3 is CASSLGDNEQFF. The CDR3 coding sequence is TGTGCCAGCAGCTTAGGAGACAATGAGCAGTTCTTC. The chain uses TRBV7-6 and TRBJ2-1; D is unclear. The V end was cut by 1 base, the J end by 5 bases, with 3 bases between. CDR1 SGHVS and CDR2 FNYEAQ come from the germline V gene. CDR3 length: 12 residues.

The rearrangement uses TRBV27 and TRBJ2-1, with TRBD2 matching over 11 bases. This CDR3 spans 13 amino acids. Germline V gene data show CDR1 as MNHEY and CDR2 as SMNVEV (reference sequence). J lost 15 bases, V lost 7 bases, and 11 bases had no gene match. The CDR3 is CASTTGTSGERFF. CDR3 coding DNA: TGTGCCAGCACTACAGGGACTAGCGGCGAGAGGTTCTTC.

Worth noting for this clone: The sample carries other DNA sequences with the same CDR3. The rearrangement uses TRBV27 and TRBJ2-7, with 8 bases lining up with TRBD1. CDR1 MNHEY and CDR2 SMNVEV come from the germline V gene (reference sequence). The V segment lost 2 bases and the J segment 5 bases; nucleotides outside the gene matches: 5. CDR3 length equals 14 residues. DNA for the CDR3: TGTGCCAGCAGTTTAAGGACAGGGATCAACGAGCAGTACTTC. Protein sequence: CASSLRTGINEQYF.

In its sample, this clone was seen once. The CDR3 sequence: CASSPRQSRYEQYF. The DNA for the CDR3 is TGTGCCAGCAGTCCGCGACAGAGCCGCTACGAGCAGTACTTC. The V gene is TRBV27, the J gene TRBJ2-7, with D perhaps matching TRBD1 (5 bases). The CDR3 contains 14 residues. Germline V CDR1 and CDR2: MNHEY, SMNVEV (reference sequence). Trimming shortened V by 5 bases and J by 3 bases, and 14 bases separated the two germline ends.

The gene calls are TRBV28 and TRBJ2-2, with TRBD1 matching 7 bases. The V gene's germline CDR1 is MDHEN and CDR2 SYDVKM. This CDR3 has 15 residues. The junction had 7 bases not matched to a gene; V was cut back by 3 bases and J by 6 bases. CDR3 bases: TGTGCCAGCAGTTTCGGATCAGGGGGTCCCGGGGAGCTGTTTTTT. Its protein is CASSFGSGGPGELFF.

The chain recombines TRBV4-1 with TRBJ2-6; 10 bases are a match to TRBD1. V shed 0 bases, J shed 2 bases, and the junction held 4 bases outside the gene matches. The CDR3 totals 18 residues. Germline assignment: CDR1 MGHRA and CDR2 YSYEKL. As DNA, the CDR3 is TGCGCCAGCAGCCAAGATGACGGGACAGGGGCTGGGGCCAACGTCCTGACTTTC. As protein: CASSQDDGTGAGANVLTF.

This sequence joins TRBV20-1 and TRBJ2-1; D call uncertain. CDR3 size: 11 residues. Trimming cost V 1 base and J 9 bases, with 7 bases left between them. The germline gives CDR1 DFQATT, CDR2 SNEGSKA (reference sequence). CDR3 DNA: TGCAGTGCTAGAGCCCCGGGTGAGCAGTTCTTC. It specifies CSARAPGEQFF.

The chain is built from TRBV7-9 and TRBJ2-1; D possibly corresponds to TRBD2 (6 bases). CDR3 length: 14 amino acids. V was cut by 5 bases and J by 6 bases, with 14 bases left in between. Germline V lookup: CDR1 SEHNR, CDR2 FQNEAQ (reference sequence). CDR3 amino acids: CASSLGLGGNEQFF. CDR3 DNA: TGTGCCAGCAGCCTCGGACTGGGGGGCAATGAGCAGTTCTTC.

The rearrangement uses TRBV5-1 and TRBJ2-7, with TRBD1 matching 8 bases. This CDR3 comprises 16 residues. From germline, CDR1 is SGHRS and CDR2 YFSETQ. Trimming cost V 0 bases and J 1 base; bases outside gene matches: 6. CDR3 protein: CASSLEGRGPSYEQYF. CDR3 nucleotides: TGCGCCAGCAGCTTGGAGGGCAGGGGGCCTTCCTACGAGCAGTACTTC.

The rearrangement joins TRBV4-1 to TRBJ1-3; D remains unclear. Germline V CDR1 and CDR2: MGHRA, YSYEKL. Trimming cost V 1 base and J 0 bases, with 13 bases left between them. The CDR3 loop spans 17 amino acids. The CDR3 DNA follows: TGCGCCAGCAGCCAAGCAAGTGGGTGGGACTCTGGAAACACCATATATTTT. Translating gives CASSQASGWDSGNTIYF.

This rearrangement joins TRBV28 to TRBJ1-5; 9 bases match TRBD1. The CDR3 length is 12 residues. Germline CDR1 is MDHEN and CDR2 is SYDVKM. V dropped 8 bases and J dropped 7; count of bases not matched to a gene: 3. CDR3: CASGTGGQPQHF. CDR3 nucleotides: TGTGCCAGCGGAACAGGGGGCCAGCCCCAGCATTTT.

This chain uses TRBV9 with TRBJ2-7; 11 nucleotides line up with TRBD2. This CDR3 contains 15 residues. The germline gives CDR1 SGDLS, CDR2 YYNGEE. Trimming took 0 bases from V and 2 from J; bases not matched to a gene: 1. The CDR3 nucleotides are TGTGCCAGCAGCGTAGGTAGCGGGAGGGCCTACGAGCAGTACTTC. It translates to CASSVGSGRAYEQYF.

The V gene is TRBV6-6, the J gene TRBJ1-4, with a possible D match to TRBD1 (5 bases). Germline values: CDR1 MNHNY, CDR2 SVGAGI (reference sequence). Trimming cost V 7 bases and J 0 bases, with 15 bases left between them. This CDR3 region has 16 residues. Written as DNA, the CDR3 is TGTGCCAGCACCCTAATGCGAGGGGCAACTAATGAAAAACTGTTTTTT. Translating gives CASTLMRGATNEKLFF.

This clone is a singleton in its sample. This chain joins TRBV19 and TRBJ2-5, with TRBD2 matching 12 bases. Germline V gene data show CDR1 as LNHDA and CDR2 as SQIVND (reference sequence). The CDR3 has 16 amino acids. The ends lost 5 bases at V and 1 base at J; junction bases unmatched: 5. The CDR3 protein is CASSFWGLAGQETQYF. The DNA for the CDR3 is TGTGCCAGTAGTTTTTGGGGACTAGCGGGCCAAGAGACCCAGTACTTC. Based on the CDR3 plus reference TRBV19 and TRBJ2-5, the full variable domain is DGGITQSPKYLFRKEGQNVTLSCEQNLNHDAMYWYRQDPGQGLRLIYYSQIVNDFQKGDIAEGYSVSREKKESFPLTVTSAQKNPTAFYLCASSFWGLAGQETQYFGPGTRLLVL.

The chain combines TRBV6-1 with TRBJ2-7, with D possibly matching TRBD1 (5 bases). The ends were cut back, 3 bases at V and 0 bases at J, with 6 bases in the middle. The CDR3 extends over 13 amino acids. Looked up from germline, CDR1 is MNHNS and CDR2 is SASEGT. The CDR3 sequence is CASSETASYEQYF. The CDR3, as DNA: TGTGCCAGCAGTGAGACAGCCTCCTACGAGCAGTACTTC.